This T cell receptor beta chain was identified during a study of T cells in women clearing cervical HPV infection. Some clones are missing from TCRdb's copy, which holds only in-frame ones; the method was immunoSEQ multiplex PCR. The specimen's table records tens of thousands of clones. A word on this clone: The read gets to within 3 residues of the CDR3 end, and the germline J gene fills in the rest.

The germline V gene has CDR1 SGHRS and CDR2 YFSETQ. The CDR3 has 17 residues. V was pared by 4 bases and J by 4 bases, with 23 bases between. The chain links TRBV5-1 to TRBJ1-2; D possibly corresponds to TRBD1 (5 bases). The sequence was obtained from a woman between 18 and 70 years old with a cervical HPV16 infection that either progressed to CIN3+ or cleared (not recorded which). The source material was blood buffy coat. The CDR3 is CASSPWADTRSPYGYTF. CDR3 bases read: TGCGCCAGCAGCCCATGGGCGGACACTCGGTCCCCCTATGGC. The entire variable domain, with the rest obtained from reference TRBV5-1 and TRBJ1-2, is as follows: KAGVTQTPRYLIKTRGQQVTLSCSPISGHRSVSWYQQTPGQGLQFLFEYFSETQRNKGNFPGRFSGRQFSNSRSEMNVSTLELGDSALYLCASSPWADTRSPYGYTFGSGTRLTVV.